The source of this T cell receptor beta chain is a study of identical twins. Template switching (which added a universal primer site) was used, and cDNA carried unique molecular identifiers. TCRdb re-derived calls from the 5' RACE reads in MiXCR, one entry per CDR3 protein. The sample comprises some 560,000 distinct CDR3 sequences, 9.6% of which are singletons, and around 3.1% rests with the top ten. Points from the study as a whole: In cord blood, abundant beta clonotypes had fewer insertions; memory showed no trend. Out-of-frame TCR alpha sharing in monozygotic twins exceeded recombination model predictions. Conclusions relied on cross-sectional statistical analysis, not following the same donors.

This clonotype has ten or more counts. The antigen is undetermined. From germline, CDR1 is SGHRS and CDR2 YFSETQ. The length of the CDR3 is 15 residues. V lost 0 bases to trimming and J lost 11 bases; unmatched junction nucleotides: 13. This sample was shared with a second study, whose subject was yellow fever vaccine responses in identical twins.

The J gene is TRBJ2-7, the V gene TRBV5-1; 8 nucleotides agree with TRBD1. The TCR comes from a woman aged 18-29 years in good health. Sample: PBMCs. The CDR3 spells CASSLEPGTGIAEYF. Written as DNA, the CDR3 is TGCGCCAGCAGCTTGGAGCCCGGGACAGGAATCGCCGAGTACTTC.